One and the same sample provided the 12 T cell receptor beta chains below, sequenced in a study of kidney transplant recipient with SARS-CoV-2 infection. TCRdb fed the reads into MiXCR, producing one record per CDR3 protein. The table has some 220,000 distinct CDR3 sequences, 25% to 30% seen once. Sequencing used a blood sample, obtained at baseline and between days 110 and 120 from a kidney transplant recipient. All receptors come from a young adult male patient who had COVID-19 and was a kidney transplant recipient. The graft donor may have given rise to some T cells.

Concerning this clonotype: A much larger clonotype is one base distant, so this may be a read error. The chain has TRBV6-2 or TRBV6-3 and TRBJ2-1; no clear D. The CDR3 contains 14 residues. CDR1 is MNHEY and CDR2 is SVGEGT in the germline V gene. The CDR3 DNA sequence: TGTGCCGGCAGTTACCCCCCAGAAAACAATGAGCAGTTCTTC. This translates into CAGSYPPENNEQFF.

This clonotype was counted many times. The CDR3 reads CASTRTSGGPNTGELFF. Here the CDR3 DNA reads TGTGCCAGCACCCGGACTAGCGGGGGCCCGAACACCGGGGAGCTGTTTTTT. The chain links TRBV6-5 to TRBJ2-2; TRBD2 aligns across 13 bases. There are 17 residues in the CDR3. Germline CDR1 MNHEY, CDR2 SVGAGI. V was clipped by 7 bases and J by 0 bases; unmatched bases: 5.

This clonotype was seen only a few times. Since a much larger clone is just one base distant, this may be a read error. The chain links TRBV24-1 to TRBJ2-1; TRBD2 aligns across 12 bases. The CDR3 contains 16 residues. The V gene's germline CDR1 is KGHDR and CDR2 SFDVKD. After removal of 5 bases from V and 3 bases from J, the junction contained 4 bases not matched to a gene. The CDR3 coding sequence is TGTGCCACCAGTGGCCCTAGCGGGAGGGTCTACAATGAGCAGTTCTTC. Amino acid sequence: CATSGPSGRVYNEQFF.

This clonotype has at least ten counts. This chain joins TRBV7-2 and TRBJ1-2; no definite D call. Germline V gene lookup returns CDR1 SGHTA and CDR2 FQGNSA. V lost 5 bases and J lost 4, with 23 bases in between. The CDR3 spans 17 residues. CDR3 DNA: TGTGCCAGCAGCCACATGCACAGAGACGGAAAGACCTATGGCTACACCTTC. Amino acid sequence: CASSHMHRDGKTYGYTF.

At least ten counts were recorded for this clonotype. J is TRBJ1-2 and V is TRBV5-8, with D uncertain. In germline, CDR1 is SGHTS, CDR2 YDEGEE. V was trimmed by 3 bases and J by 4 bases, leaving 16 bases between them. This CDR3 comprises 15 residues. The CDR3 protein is CASSSRSANPYGYTF. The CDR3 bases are TGTGCCAGCAGCTCCCGCTCGGCGAATCCCTATGGCTACACCTTC. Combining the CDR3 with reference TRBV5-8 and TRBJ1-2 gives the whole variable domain EAGVTQSPTHLIKTRGQQATLRCSPISGHTSVYWYQQALGLGLQFLLWYDEGEERNRGNFPPRFSGRQFPNYSSELNVNALELEDSALYLCASSSRSANPYGYTFGSGTRLTVV.

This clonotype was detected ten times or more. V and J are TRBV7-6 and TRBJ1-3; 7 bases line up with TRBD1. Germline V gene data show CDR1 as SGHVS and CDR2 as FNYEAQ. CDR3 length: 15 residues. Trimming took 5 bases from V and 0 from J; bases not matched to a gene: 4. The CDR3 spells CASSVGGVSGNTIYF. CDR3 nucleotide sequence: TGTGCCAGCAGCGTAGGGGGCGTCTCTGGAAACACCATATATTTT.

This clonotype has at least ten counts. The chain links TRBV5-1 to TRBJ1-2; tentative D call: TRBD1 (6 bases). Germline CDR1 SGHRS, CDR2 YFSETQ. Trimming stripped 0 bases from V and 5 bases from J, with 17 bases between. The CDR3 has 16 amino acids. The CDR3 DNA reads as TGCGCCAGCAGCTTGGCGGGGGCAGGGATGGCGTATGGCTACACCTTC. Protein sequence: CASSLAGAGMAYGYTF.

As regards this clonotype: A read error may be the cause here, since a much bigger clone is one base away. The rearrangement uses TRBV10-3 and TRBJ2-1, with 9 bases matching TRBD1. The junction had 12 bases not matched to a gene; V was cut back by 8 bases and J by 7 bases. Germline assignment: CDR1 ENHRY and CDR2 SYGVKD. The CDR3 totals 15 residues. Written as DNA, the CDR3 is TGTGCCATCGAGGGGGGACAGGGCTCGGGAAATGAGCAGTTCTTC. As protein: CAIEGGQGSGNEQFF.

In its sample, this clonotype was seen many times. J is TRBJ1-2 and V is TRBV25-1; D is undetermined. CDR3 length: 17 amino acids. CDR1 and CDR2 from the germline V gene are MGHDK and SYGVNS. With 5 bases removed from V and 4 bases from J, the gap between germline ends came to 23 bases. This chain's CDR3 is CASSSLRELGKTYGYTF. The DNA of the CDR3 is TGTGCCAGCAGTAGCCTTAGAGAACTGGGAAAGACCTATGGCTACACCTTC.

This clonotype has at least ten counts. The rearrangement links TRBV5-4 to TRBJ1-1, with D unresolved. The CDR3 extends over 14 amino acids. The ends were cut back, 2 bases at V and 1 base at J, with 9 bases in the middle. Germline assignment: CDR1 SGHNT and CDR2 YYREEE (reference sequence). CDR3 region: CASSLGGKNTEAFF. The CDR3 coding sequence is TGTGCCAGCAGCTTAGGTGGTAAGAACACTGAAGCTTTCTTT. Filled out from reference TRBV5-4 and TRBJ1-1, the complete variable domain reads ETGVTQSPTHLIKTRGQQVTLRCSSQSGHNTVSWYQQALGQGPQFIFQYYREEENGRGNFPPRFSGLQFPNYSSELNVNALELDDSALYLCASSLGGKNTEAFFGQGTRLTVV.

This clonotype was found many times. This CDR3 reads CASSGAMTNRKTYGYTF. The CDR3 DNA reads TGTGCCAGTAGTGGAGCGATGACAAATCGAAAGACCTATGGCTACACCTTC. J is TRBJ1-2 and V is TRBV19; unclear D gene. V was cut by 5 bases and J by 4 bases, with 23 bases left in between. This CDR3 spans 17 amino acids. Germline V lookup: CDR1 LNHDA, CDR2 SQIVND (reference sequence).

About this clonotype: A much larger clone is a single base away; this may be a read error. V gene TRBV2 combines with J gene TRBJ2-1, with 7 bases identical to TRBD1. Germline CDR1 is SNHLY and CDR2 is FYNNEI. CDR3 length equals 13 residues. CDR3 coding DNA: TGTGCCAGCAGGACGGGACAGTACAATGAGCGGTTCTTC. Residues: CASRTGQYNERFF.